This paragraph reports one TCR beta chain. This sample was included in a study of blood T cell repertoires in COVID-19. As for the study in general: Acute and convalescent COVID-19 samples came from the United States, Italy and Spain. PBMCs, B-cell-depleted T cells, or T cells provided the cDNA or gDNA that made up the material.

Per the study methods: Scientists estimated how many nucleated cells there were by amplifying reference gene primers. TCRdb's table, derived via immunoSEQ multiplex PCR, lists solely in-frame clones and lacks some. The V and J calls and clone size were taken over from that table, and D and trimming were inferred from the DNA. In the table there are about 80,000 clones, 60% to 80% of which are singletons. The sample comprised peripheral blood. This sequence was found in a man between 65 and 85 years old with active or convalescent COVID-19.

The CDR3 DNA reads as TGCAGCCTGGGGGGGGGACGGGCTTCGAGCTCCTACAATGAGCAGTTCTTC. Translation gives CSLGGGRASSSYNEQFF. The genes are TRBV29-1 and TRBJ2-1, with TRBD2 matching over 7 bases. After removal of 8 bases from V and 0 bases from J, the junction contained 16 bases not matched to a gene. The CDR3 is 17 amino acids. Germline CDR1 is SQVTM and CDR2 is ANQGSEA.